One and the same sample provided the 28 T cell receptor beta chains below, sequenced in a study of response to subunit inactivated influenza vaccine. One entry per CDR3 protein, called by TCRdb with MiXCR from the RT-PCR reads. Of 800,000 to 1,000,000 distinct CDR3 sequences listed, 21% are singletons. Source: PBMCs from blood, taken roughly 5 days after vaccination. Source of these receptors: a middle-aged man who received an inactivated influenza vaccine.

This clonotype has only a few counts. This chain uses TRBV10-3 with TRBJ2-1; 11 bases map to TRBD2. There are 15 residues in the CDR3. Germline V gene lookup returns CDR1 ENHRY and CDR2 SYGVKD. V was pared by 8 bases and J by 7 bases, with 10 bases of the junction left unmatched. The CDR3 sequence is CAIGSSGRFKNEQFF. CDR3 in DNA: TGTGCCATCGGCTCTAGCGGGAGGTTTAAAAATGAGCAGTTCTTC.

The gene calls are TRBV7-2 and TRBJ2-7; D might be TRBD1 (6 bases). V lost 5 bases, J lost 5 bases, and 25 bases lay in between. CDR1 SGHTA and CDR2 FQGNSA come from the germline V gene. The CDR3 is 17 residues long. In DNA, the CDR3 is TGTGCCAGCAGCCGGACCACAGGCTTCTTCAGGGGTAACGAGCAGTACTTC. It is translated as CASSRTTGFFRGNEQYF.

This clonotype was detected only a few times. The J gene is TRBJ2-5, the V gene TRBV2; D is ambiguous. The CDR3 totals 11 residues. Germline V gene sequence: CDR1 SNHLY, CDR2 FYNNEI. V lost 8 bases and J lost 4, with 8 bases in between. Here the CDR3 DNA reads TGTGCCAGCGGGTTGCGAGAGACCCAGTACTTC. Its translation: CASGLRETQYF. The whole variable domain, filled in from reference TRBV2 and TRBJ2-5, reads EPEVTQTPSHQVTQMGQEVILRCVPISNHLYFYWYRQILGQKVEFLVSFYNNEISEKSEIFDDQFSVERPDGSNFTLKIRSTKLEDSAMYFCASGLRETQYFGPGTRLLVL.

This clonotype was seen ten or more times. The chain combines TRBV5-1 with TRBJ2-7, with a possible D match to TRBD2 (6 bases). Germline CDR1 SGHRS, CDR2 YFSETQ. This CDR3 comprises 13 residues. Trimming shortened V by 5 bases and J by 2 bases, and 11 bases separated the two germline ends. The DNA of the CDR3 is TGCGCCAGCAGTGGGGGAGGACCCTACGAGCAGTACTTC. Translation gives CASSGGGPYEQYF.

This clonotype was recorded a few times. The J gene is TRBJ2-5, the V gene TRBV29-1; no firm D call. Germline V gene sequence: CDR1 SQVTM, CDR2 ANQGSEA. Trimming shortened V by 4 bases and J by 5 bases, and 14 bases separated the two germline ends. This CDR3 contains 13 residues. CDR3 amino acids: CSVGDGPGETQYF. The CDR3 DNA follows: TGCAGCGTTGGTGACGGACCCGGTGAGACCCAGTACTTC.

This clonotype came up many times. The chain couples TRBV7-9 to TRBJ1-1, with D possibly TRBD1 on 5 matching bases. The CDR3 extends over 13 amino acids. Looked up from germline, CDR1 is SEHNR and CDR2 is FQNEAQ (reference sequence). Between the trimmed V and J ends, which lost 5 bases and 4 bases, there was a span of 11 bases. The CDR3 protein is CASSLGGITEAFF. CDR3 sequence (DNA): TGTGCCAGCAGCCTGGGGGGTATCACTGAAGCTTTCTTT.

The V and J genes are TRBV3-1 and TRBJ1-2; tentatively, D is TRBD1 (6 bases). The CDR3 length is 15 residues. The V end lost 1 base, the J end lost 4 bases, and 13 bases lay between the germline ends. Germline V gene lookup returns CDR1 LGHDT and CDR2 YNNKEL (reference sequence). The CDR3 nucleotides are TGTGCCAGCAGCCAAGTGAGGGACAAGGCCTATGGCTACACCTTC. Protein: CASSQVRDKAYGYTF.

In its sample, this clonotype was seen a few times. The rearrangement uses TRBV28 and TRBJ1-5, with D hard to call. Trimming cost V 6 bases and J 5 bases, with 11 bases left between them. In germline, CDR1 is MDHEN, CDR2 SYDVKM. This CDR3 comprises 13 residues. The CDR3 is CASRTGGDQPQHF. As DNA, the CDR3 is TGTGCCAGCAGAACGGGCGGTGATCAGCCCCAGCATTTT.

This clonotype was seen more than once but under ten times. The chain combines TRBV20-1 with TRBJ1-6; possibly TRBD1 for D (5 bases). The CDR3 runs 12 residues. The germline gives CDR1 DFQATT, CDR2 SNEGSKA (reference sequence). The V end lost 4 bases, the J end lost 9 bases, and 10 bases lay between the germline ends. This chain's CDR3 is CSAMGEGSPLHF. In DNA, the CDR3 is TGCAGTGCTATGGGGGAGGGTTCACCCCTCCACTTT.

This clonotype has more than one count but fewer than ten. For the CDR3, the DNA is TGCAGTGCTAGAGATCAAGGGCCTAGCGGGGGGACCAAAAACATTCAGTACTTC. Translated: CSARDQGPSGGTKNIQYF. J is TRBJ2-4 and V is TRBV20-1; TRBD2 matches 11 bases. Germline CDR1 DFQATT, CDR2 SNEGSKA (reference sequence). The CDR3 consists of 18 residues. J gave up 2 bases and V 0 bases, and 9 bases lay outside the gene matches.

V is TRBV5-1 and J is TRBJ2-7; 11 bases fit TRBD2. Germline V lookup: CDR1 SGHRS, CDR2 YFSETQ. V dropped 3 bases and J dropped 7; count of bases not matched to a gene: 9. This CDR3 contains 15 residues. CDR3 residues: CASSYIAGGPEEQYF. CDR3 nucleotides: TGCGCCAGCAGCTATATAGCGGGGGGGCCAGAGGAGCAGTACTTC. Filled out from reference TRBV5-1 and TRBJ2-7, the complete variable domain reads KAGVTQTPRYLIKTRGQQVTLSCSPISGHRSVSWYQQTPGQGLQFLFEYFSETQRNKGNFPGRFSGRQFSNSRSEMNVSTLELGDSALYLCASSYIAGGPEEQYFGPGTRLTVT.

This clonotype appeared a few times. The chain is built from TRBV6-1 and TRBJ2-1; no definite D call. Trimming took off 6 bases at V and 3 bases at J, with 24 bases between the two ends. Germline loops: CDR1 MNHNS, CDR2 SASEGT. This CDR3 comprises 18 residues. CDR3 in amino acids: CASSPFNLGRSNYNEQFF. CDR3 coding DNA: TGTGCCAGCAGCCCGTTCAATTTAGGACGGAGTAACTACAATGAGCAGTTCTTC.

This chain joins TRBV29-1 and TRBJ2-2; 8 bases agree with TRBD1. This CDR3 has 14 amino acids. Germline CDR1 SQVTM, CDR2 ANQGSEA. V was clipped by 7 bases and J by 0 bases; unmatched bases: 4. CDR3 nucleotide sequence: TGCAGCGGTGGACAGGGCGCGAACACCGGGGAGCTGTTTTTT. It encodes CSGGQGANTGELFF.

The chain couples TRBV10-3 to TRBJ1-6; D gene unclear. CDR3 length: 13 amino acids. V lost 0 bases and J lost 8, with 5 bases in between. The V gene's germline CDR1 is ENHRY and CDR2 SYGVKD. This CDR3 is CAISESLDSPLHF. In nucleotides, the CDR3 is TGTGCCATCAGTGAGTCGTTGGATTCACCCCTCCACTTT.

The chain carries TRBV2 and TRBJ1-2, with D perhaps matching TRBD1 (5 bases). In germline, CDR1 is SNHLY, CDR2 FYNNEI. Trimming shortened V by 2 bases and J by 5 bases, and 12 bases separated the two germline ends. The CDR3 is 14 amino acids. The CDR3 nucleotides are TGTGCCAGCAGTGAAATGAGGGGTCGGTATGGCTACACCTTC. Translated, it gives CASSEMRGRYGYTF.

This clonotype was seen a handful of times. The V gene is TRBV14, the J gene TRBJ2-5, with D maybe TRBD2 (6 bases). The CDR3 is made up of 15 amino acids. V gave up 0 bases and J gave up 5 bases, with 13 bases separating them. Germline V gene data show CDR1 as SGHDN and CDR2 as FVKESK. The CDR3: CASSQDLGRTETQYF. In DNA form, the CDR3 reads TGTGCCAGCAGCCAAGATCTGGGGAGGACGGAGACCCAGTACTTC.

The chain joins TRBV5-1 to TRBJ2-6; D is tentatively TRBD1 or TRBD2 (5 bases each). Trimming cost V 2 bases and J 0 bases, with 9 bases left between them. Germline values: CDR1 SGHRS, CDR2 YFSETQ. The CDR3 has 16 amino acids. The CDR3 loop reads CASSLEGNSGANVLTF. The CDR3 DNA reads TGCGCCAGCAGCTTAGAGGGGAACTCTGGGGCCAACGTCCTGACTTTC.

This clonotype has just a few counts. The chain uses TRBV29-1 and TRBJ2-1; TRBD1 or TRBD2 may be the D gene (6 bases each). CDR1 and CDR2 from the germline V gene are SQVTM and ANQGSEA. With 7 bases removed from V and 3 bases from J, the gap between germline ends came to 16 bases. The CDR3 has 14 amino acids. CDR3 nucleotides: TGCAGCGACAAGGAAGGGGGAGGCTACAATGAGCAGTTCTTC. Translated: CSDKEGGGYNEQFF.

This clonotype was picked up a small number of times. The genes are TRBV6-1 and TRBJ2-7, with D unclear. Trimming cost V 8 bases and J 2 bases, with 22 bases left between them. Germline V CDR1 and CDR2: MNHNS, SASEGT. The CDR3 runs to 16 residues. The DNA for the CDR3 is TGTGCCAGCTCCAATGTCGAGCTACTCTTACCCTACGAGCAGTACTTC. It codes for CASSNVELLLPYEQYF.

The chain uses TRBV7-8 and TRBJ2-1; D is unclear. Germline V lookup: CDR1 SGHVS, CDR2 FQNEAQ. V gave up 2 bases and J gave up 2 bases, with 13 bases separating them. This CDR3 is 16 amino acids long. CDR3 sequence reads: CASSLLGAWPYNEQFF. CDR3 coding DNA: TGTGCCAGCAGCTTATTAGGAGCTTGGCCCTACAATGAGCAGTTCTTC. The full variable domain, with the rest looked up from reference TRBV7-8 and TRBJ2-1, is GAGVSQSPRYKVAKRGQDVALRCDPISGHVSLFWYQQALGQGPEFLTYFQNEAQLDKSGLPSDRFFAERPEGSVSTLKIQRTQQEDSAVYLCASSLLGAWPYNEQFFGPGTRLTVL.

This clonotype was detected only a few times. The chain combines TRBV20-1 with TRBJ2-1, with TRBD2 as a possible D gene (7 bases). The germline V gene has CDR1 DFQATT and CDR2 SNEGSKA (reference sequence). The V gene lost 3 bases and the J gene lost 5 bases, with 14 bases spanning the gap. This CDR3 is 14 amino acids long. CDR3 bases: TGCAGTGCTAGCGCGGGGGCTTTTAACAATGAGCAGTTCTTC. Translated, it gives CSASAGAFNNEQFF.

This clonotype was seen just once. At one end, the junction sequence differs from germline, possibly due to a read error. Here the CDR3 DNA reads TGTGCCATCAGCCCCATTAGGGTTGTCACCCTCGCTCCCTACGAGCAGTACTTC. This encodes CAISPIRVVTLAPYEQYF. This chain links TRBV4-2 with TRBJ2-7, with D unresolved. This CDR3 contains 18 residues. The germline CDR1 and CDR2 sequences are LGHNA and YNFKEQ.

The chain employs TRBV11-1 and TRBJ2-5, with D possibly matching TRBD2 (6 bases). Trimming took off 2 bases at V and 5 bases at J, with 24 bases between the two ends. Per germline, CDR1 SGHAT and CDR2 FQDESV (reference sequence). The CDR3 spans 18 residues. The CDR3, as DNA: TGTGCCAGCAGCTTAATGGGGCCTTTTAGCGGCTCGGTGGAGACCCAGTACTTC. It is translated as CASSLMGPFSGSVETQYF.

The V call is TRBV29-1, the J call TRBJ2-5; D not certain. The CDR3 sequence is 13 residues long. Trimming cost V 4 bases and J 5 bases, with 14 bases left between them. Germline values: CDR1 SQVTM, CDR2 ANQGSEA. Here the CDR3 reads CSVASPTSETQYF. Written as DNA, the CDR3 is TGCAGCGTTGCGTCCCCAACGTCGGAGACCCAGTACTTC. Combining the CDR3 with reference TRBV29-1 and TRBJ2-5 gives the whole variable domain SAVISQKPSRDICQRGTSLTIQCQVDSQVTMMFWYRQQPGQSLTLIATANQGSEATYESGFVIDKFPISRPNLTFSTLTVSNMSPEDSSIYLCSVASPTSETQYFGPGTRLLVL.

This clonotype was seen more than once but under ten times. The rearrangement joins TRBV30 to TRBJ2-1, with a tentative D call TRBD1 (6 bases). The CDR3 extends over 15 amino acids. CDR1 is GTSNPN, CDR2 SVGIG, per germline (reference sequence). V lost 3 bases and J lost 7, with 19 bases in between. The CDR3 spells CAWSAIWGHLNEQFF. CDR3 sequence (DNA): TGTGCCTGGAGCGCCATTTGGGGACATTTGAATGAGCAGTTCTTC.

This clonotype was observed a handful of times. The J gene is TRBJ1-2, the V gene TRBV29-1; D is ambiguous. From germline, CDR1 is SQVTM and CDR2 ANQGSEA. The V gene lost 1 base and the J gene lost 6 bases, with 9 bases spanning the gap. CDR3 length equals 12 residues. In DNA, the CDR3 is TGCAGCGTTGAAGTCGGGTTTGATGGCTACACCTTC. This encodes CSVEVGFDGYTF. Full variable domain (missing parts from reference TRBV29-1 and TRBJ1-2): SAVISQKPSRDICQRGTSLTIQCQVDSQVTMMFWYRQQPGQSLTLIATANQGSEATYESGFVIDKFPISRPNLTFSTLTVSNMSPEDSSIYLCSVEVGFDGYTFGSGTRLTVV.

In this sample, this clonotype turned up a few times. Here the CDR3 reads CASSYQGGIRETQYF. CDR3 DNA: TGCGCCAGCAGCTATCAGGGGGGAATTCGAGAGACCCAGTACTTC. The chain is built from TRBV5-1 and TRBJ2-5, with TRBD1 as a possible D gene (7 bases). The V end was cut by 3 bases, the J end by 4 bases, with 16 bases between. The CDR3 totals 15 residues. CDR1 SGHRS and CDR2 YFSETQ come from the germline V gene.

V gene TRBV9 combines with J gene TRBJ2-4; D gene uncertain. CDR1 and CDR2 (germline): SGDLS, YYNGEE. V lost 0 bases to trimming and J lost 4 bases, with 8 bases between them. The CDR3 is made up of 14 amino acids. CDR3 in amino acids: CASSVGGRKNIQYF. DNA of the CDR3: TGTGCCAGCAGCGTAGGAGGACGGAAAAACATTCAGTACTTC.